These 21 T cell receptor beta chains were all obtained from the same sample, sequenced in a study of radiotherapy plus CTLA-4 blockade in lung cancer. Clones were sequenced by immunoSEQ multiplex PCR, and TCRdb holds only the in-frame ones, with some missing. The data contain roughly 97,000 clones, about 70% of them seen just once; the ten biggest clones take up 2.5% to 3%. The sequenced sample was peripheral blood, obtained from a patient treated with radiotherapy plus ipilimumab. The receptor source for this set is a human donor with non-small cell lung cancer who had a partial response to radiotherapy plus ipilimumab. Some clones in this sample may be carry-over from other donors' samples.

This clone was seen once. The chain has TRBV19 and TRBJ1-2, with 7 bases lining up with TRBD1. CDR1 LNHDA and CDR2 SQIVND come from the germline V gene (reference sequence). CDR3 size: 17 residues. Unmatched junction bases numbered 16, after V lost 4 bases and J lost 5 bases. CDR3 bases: TGTGCCAGTAGTACCGTCCTAGACAGGGAGGATATGTATGGCTACACCTTC. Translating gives CASSTVLDREDMYGYTF.

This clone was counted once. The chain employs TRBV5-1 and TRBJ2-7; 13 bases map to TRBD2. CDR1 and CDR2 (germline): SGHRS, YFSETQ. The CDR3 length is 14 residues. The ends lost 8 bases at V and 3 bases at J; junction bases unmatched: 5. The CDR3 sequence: CASRLAGGIYEQYF. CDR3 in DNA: TGCGCCAGTCGACTAGCGGGAGGTATCTACGAGCAGTACTTC.

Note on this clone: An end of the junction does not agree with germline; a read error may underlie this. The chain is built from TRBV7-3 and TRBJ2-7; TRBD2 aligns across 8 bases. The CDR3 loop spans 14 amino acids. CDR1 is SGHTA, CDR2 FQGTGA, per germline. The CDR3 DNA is TGTGCCAGCACCCCCCCCTCGGGAGGGGACCTTTGGGACTTC. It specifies CASTPPSGGDLWDF.

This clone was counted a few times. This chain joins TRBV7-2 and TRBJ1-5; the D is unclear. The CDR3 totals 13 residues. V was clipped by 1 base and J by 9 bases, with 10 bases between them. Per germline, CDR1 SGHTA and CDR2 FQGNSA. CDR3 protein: CASSLGEGLPQHF. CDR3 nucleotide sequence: TGTGCCAGCAGCTTAGGGGAGGGCCTGCCCCAGCATTTT. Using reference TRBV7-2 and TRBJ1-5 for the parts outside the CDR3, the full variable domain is GAGVSQSPSNKVTEKGKDVELRCDPISGHTALYWYRQSLGQGLEFLIYFQGNSAPDKSGLPSDRFSAERTGGSVSTLTIQRTQQEDSAVYLCASSLGEGLPQHFGDGTRLSIL.

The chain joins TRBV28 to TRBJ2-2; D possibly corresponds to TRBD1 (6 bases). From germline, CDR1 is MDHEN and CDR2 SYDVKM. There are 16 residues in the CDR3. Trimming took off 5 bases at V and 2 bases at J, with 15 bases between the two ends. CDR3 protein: CASSLHRASNTGELFF. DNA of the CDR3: TGTGCCAGCAGTCTACACAGGGCCTCTAACACCGGGGAGCTGTTTTTT.

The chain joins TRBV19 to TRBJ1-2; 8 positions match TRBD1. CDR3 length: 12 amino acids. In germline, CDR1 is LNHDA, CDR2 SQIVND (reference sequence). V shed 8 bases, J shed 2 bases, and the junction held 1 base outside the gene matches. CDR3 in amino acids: CASGQGNYGYTF. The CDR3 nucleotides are TGTGCCAGTGGACAGGGAAACTATGGCTACACCTTC.

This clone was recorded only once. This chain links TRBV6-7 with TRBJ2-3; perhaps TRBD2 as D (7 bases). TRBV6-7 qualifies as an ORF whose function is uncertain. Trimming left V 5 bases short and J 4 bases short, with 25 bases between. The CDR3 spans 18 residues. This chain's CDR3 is CASSVRPEGGPSADTQYF. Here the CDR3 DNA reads TGTGCCAGCAGTGTACGTCCGGAGGGGGGGCCGTCCGCAGATACGCAGTATTTT.

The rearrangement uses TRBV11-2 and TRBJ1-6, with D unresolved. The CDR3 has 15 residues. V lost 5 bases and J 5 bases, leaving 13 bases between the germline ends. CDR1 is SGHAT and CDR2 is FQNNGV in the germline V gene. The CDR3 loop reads CASSPREGHNSPLHF. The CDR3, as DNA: TGTGCCAGCAGCCCCCGGGAGGGCCATAATTCACCCCTCCACTTT. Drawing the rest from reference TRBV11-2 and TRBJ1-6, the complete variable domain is EAGVAQSPRYKIIEKRQSVAFWCNPISGHATLYWYQQILGQGPKLLIQFQNNGVVDDSQLPKDRFSAERLKGVDSTLKIQPAKLEDSAVYLCASSPREGHNSPLHFGNGTRLTVT.

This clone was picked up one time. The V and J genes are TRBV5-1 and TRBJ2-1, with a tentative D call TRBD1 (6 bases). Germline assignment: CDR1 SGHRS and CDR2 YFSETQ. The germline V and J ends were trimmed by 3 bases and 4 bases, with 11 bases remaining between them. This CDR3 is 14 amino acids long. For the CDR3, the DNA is TGCGCCAGCAGCTGGGGCAGGGGTTACAATGAGCAGTTCTTC. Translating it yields CASSWGRGYNEQFF. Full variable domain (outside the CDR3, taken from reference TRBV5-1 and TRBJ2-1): KAGVTQTPRYLIKTRGQQVTLSCSPISGHRSVSWYQQTPGQGLQFLFEYFSETQRNKGNFPGRFSGRQFSNSRSEMNVSTLELGDSALYLCASSWGRGYNEQFFGPGTRLTVL.

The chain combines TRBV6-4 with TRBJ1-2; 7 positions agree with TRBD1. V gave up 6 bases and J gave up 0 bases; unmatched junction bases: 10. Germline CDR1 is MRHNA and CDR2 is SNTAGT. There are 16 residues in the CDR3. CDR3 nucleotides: TGTGCCAGCAGCCAACAGCCGGGACAGCCTAACTATGGCTACACCTTC. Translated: CASSQQPGQPNYGYTF.

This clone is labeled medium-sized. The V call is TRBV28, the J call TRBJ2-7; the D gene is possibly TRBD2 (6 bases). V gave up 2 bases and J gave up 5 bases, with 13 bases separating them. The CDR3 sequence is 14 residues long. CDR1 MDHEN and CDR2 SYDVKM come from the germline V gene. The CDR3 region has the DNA TGTGCCAGCAGTTTAGGGGGGAGTATGGACGAGCAGTACTTC. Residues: CASSLGGSMDEQYF.

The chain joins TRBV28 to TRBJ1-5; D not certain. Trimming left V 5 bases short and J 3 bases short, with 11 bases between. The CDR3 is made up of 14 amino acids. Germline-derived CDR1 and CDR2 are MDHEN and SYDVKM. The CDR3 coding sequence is TGTGCCAGCAGTACTATAAACGTCAATCAGCCCCAGCATTTT. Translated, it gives CASSTINVNQPQHF.

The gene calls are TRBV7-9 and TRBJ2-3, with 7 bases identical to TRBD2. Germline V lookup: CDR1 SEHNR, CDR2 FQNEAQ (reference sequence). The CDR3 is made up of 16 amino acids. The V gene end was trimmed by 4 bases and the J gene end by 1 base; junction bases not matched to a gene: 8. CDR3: CASSSLRAGGTDTQYF. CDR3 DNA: TGTGCCAGCAGCTCCCTCAGGGCGGGAGGCACAGATACGCAGTATTTT. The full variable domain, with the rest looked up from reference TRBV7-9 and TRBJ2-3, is DTGVSQNPRHKITKRGQNVTFRCDPISEHNRLYWYRQTLGQGPEFLTYFQNEAQLEKSRLLSDRFSAERPKGSFSTLEIQRTEQGDSAMYLCASSSLRAGGTDTQYFGPGTRLTVL.

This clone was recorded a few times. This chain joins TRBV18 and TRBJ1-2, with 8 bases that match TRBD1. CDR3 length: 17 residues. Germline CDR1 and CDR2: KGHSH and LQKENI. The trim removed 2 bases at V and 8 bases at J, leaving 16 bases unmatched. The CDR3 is CASSPIDFGTGASGYTF. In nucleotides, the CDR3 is TGTGCCAGCTCACCAATTGACTTCGGGACAGGCGCCTCCGGCTACACCTTC.

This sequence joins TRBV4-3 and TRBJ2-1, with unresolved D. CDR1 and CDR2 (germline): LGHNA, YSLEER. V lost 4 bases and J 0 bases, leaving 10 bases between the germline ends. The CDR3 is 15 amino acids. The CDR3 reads CASSLSFFSYNEQFF. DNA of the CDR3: TGCGCCAGCAGCCTCTCGTTCTTCTCCTACAATGAGCAGTTCTTC.

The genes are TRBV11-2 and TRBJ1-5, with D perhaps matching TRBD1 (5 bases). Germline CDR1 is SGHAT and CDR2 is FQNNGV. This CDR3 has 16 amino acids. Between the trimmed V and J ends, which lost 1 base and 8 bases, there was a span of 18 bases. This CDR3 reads CASSLGGGPRREPQHF. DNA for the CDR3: TGTGCCAGCAGCTTAGGCGGGGGACCCCGACGGGAGCCCCAGCATTTT.

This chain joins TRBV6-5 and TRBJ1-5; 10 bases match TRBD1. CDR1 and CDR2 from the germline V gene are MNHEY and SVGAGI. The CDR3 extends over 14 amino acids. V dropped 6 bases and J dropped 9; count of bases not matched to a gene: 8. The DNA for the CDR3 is TGTGCCAGCAGATCCGACAGGGGGCGGGGGCCCCAGCATTTT. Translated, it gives CASRSDRGRGPQHF.

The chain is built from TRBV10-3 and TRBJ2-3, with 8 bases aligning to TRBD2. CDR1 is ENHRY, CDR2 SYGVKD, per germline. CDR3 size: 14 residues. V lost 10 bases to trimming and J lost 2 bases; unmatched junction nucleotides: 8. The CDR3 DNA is TGTGCCACCGCTGCGGGGGGTTTCACAGATACGCAGTATTTT. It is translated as CATAAGGFTDTQYF.

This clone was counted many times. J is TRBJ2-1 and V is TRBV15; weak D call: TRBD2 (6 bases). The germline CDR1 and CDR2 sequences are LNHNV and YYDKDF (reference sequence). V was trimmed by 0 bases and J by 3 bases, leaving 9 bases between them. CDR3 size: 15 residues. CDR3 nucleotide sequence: TGTGCCACCAGCAGAGATATCGGGGGCTACAATGAGCAGTTCTTC. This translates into CATSRDIGGYNEQFF.

The DNA of the CDR3 is TGTGCCAGCTCACCGGCGGGCGGAAGCTCCTACGAGCAGTACTTC. It encodes CASSPAGGSSYEQYF. V and J are TRBV18 and TRBJ2-7; a weak D match, TRBD2 (5 bases). The germline CDR1 and CDR2 sequences are KGHSH and LQKENI. The V end lost 3 bases, the J end lost 0 bases, and 12 bases lay between the germline ends. The CDR3 runs to 15 residues.

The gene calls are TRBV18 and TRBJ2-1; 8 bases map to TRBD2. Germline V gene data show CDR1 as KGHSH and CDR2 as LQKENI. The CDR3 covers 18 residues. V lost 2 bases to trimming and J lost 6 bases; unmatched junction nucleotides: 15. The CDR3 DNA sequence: TGTGCCAGCTCACCAAACGCGGGGGGCGGGAACCCCACCAATGAGCAGTTCTTC. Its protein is CASSPNAGGGNPTNEQFF.